These T cell receptor beta chains were read from a single sample in a study of response to subunit inactivated influenza vaccine. A single record per CDR3 protein comes from TCRdb applying MiXCR to the RT-PCR reads. The sample lists almost 250,000 distinct CDR3 sequences, 10% to 15% occurring once. The sequencing here drew on non-naive T cells sorted from PBMCs, taken less than 15 days before vaccination. Receptor source: a man aged 45 to 65 who received an inactivated influenza vaccine. Each CDR3 is given with its conserved first and last residue. Each record gives: clone size, V gene, J gene, D gene, CDR3 length, CDR3 protein, CDR3 DNA. D genes are given only for firm matches. Rows give clone size only sometimes, using once, few, many, or a class for an expanded clone.

-	TRBV6-1	TRBJ1-2	-	15	CASSEETVPNYGYTF	TGTGCCAGCAGTGAAGAGACGGTTCCTAACTATGGCTACACCTTC
many	TRBV27	TRBJ1-2	-	15	CASSYYPGITEGYTF	TGTGCCAGCAGTTACTACCCGGGGATAACGGAGGGCTACACCTTC
few	TRBV3-1	TRBJ1-3	-	14	CASSFTGPGNTIYF	TGTGCCAGCAGCTTTACGGGTCCTGGAAACACCATATATTTT
few	TRBV14	TRBJ2-5	-	12	CASSQRAGTQYF	TGTGCCAGCAGCCAACGGGCTGGGACCCAGTACTTC
few	TRBV12-3/TRBV12-4	TRBJ1-1	-	13	CASRPVLNTEAFF	TGTGCCAGCAGACCCGTGCTGAACACTGAAGCTTTCTTT
-	TRBV4-3	TRBJ1-6	TRBD1	15	CASSQVQGPNSPLHF	TGCGCCAGCAGCCAAGTACAGGGGCCTAATTCACCCCTCCACTTT
-	TRBV20-1	TRBJ2-2	TRBD2	15	CSARLAGANTGELFF	TGCAGTGCTAGACTAGCGGGGGCGAACACCGGGGAGCTGTTTTTT
once	TRBV7-2	TRBJ2-3	TRBD2	15	CASSLDGTSADTQYF	TGTGCCAGCAGCTTAGATGGGACTAGCGCAGATACGCAGTATTTT
few	TRBV24-1	TRBJ2-3	-	13	CATQGLTTDTQYF	TGTGCCACCCAGGGGCTGACCACAGATACGCAGTATTTT
few	TRBV20-1	TRBJ2-3	-	15	CSARVWAQGTDTQYF	TGCAGTGCTAGAGTGTGGGCACAGGGTACAGATACGCAGTATTTT
few	TRBV7-6	TRBJ2-7	-	15	CASSLAGAAGNEQYF	TGTGCCAGCAGCTTAGCGGGGGCCGCTGGTAACGAGCAGTACTTC
many	TRBV5-1	TRBJ1-1	TRBD1	15	CASSLKGQGDTEAFF	TGCGCCAGCAGCTTGAAGGGACAGGGCGACACTGAAGCTTTCTTT
many	TRBV5-5	TRBJ2-7	-	14	CASSLTGSSYEQYF	TGTGCCAGCAGCTTGACAGGGAGCTCCTACGAGCAGTACTTC
few	TRBV5-1	TRBJ2-2	-	14	CASRGLTNTGELFF	TGCGCCAGCAGAGGACTAACGAACACCGGGGAGCTGTTTTTT
many	TRBV6-5	TRBJ2-6	TRBD1	14	CASSSGTGPFVLTF	TGTGCCAGCAGTTCCGGGACAGGTCCCTTCGTCCTGACTTTC
-	TRBV15	TRBJ2-5	TRBD2	20	CATSSPGKLTGTSGKETQYF	TGTGCCACCAGCAGCCCTGGTAAATTGACCGGGACTAGCGGGAAGGAGACCCAGTACTTC
many	TRBV12-3/TRBV12-4	TRBJ2-1	TRBD1	17	CASSSQGGPSSYNEQFF	TGTGCCAGCAGTTCACAGGGGGGCCCTAGCTCCTACAATGAGCAGTTCTTC
-	TRBV18	TRBJ2-5	-	14	CASSPGQTQETQYF	TGTGCCAGCTCACCTGGACAGACCCAAGAGACCCAGTACTTC
few	TRBV4-3	TRBJ1-5	-	14	CASSQERADQPQHF	TGCGCCAGCAGCCAAGAGAGGGCGGATCAGCCCCAGCATTTT
-	TRBV7-9	TRBJ2-3	TRBD2	16	CASSPGLSGGTDTQYF	TGTGCCAGCAGCCCCGGGCTTAGCGGGGGCACAGATACGCAGTATTTT
-	TRBV7-2	TRBJ1-6	-	16	CASSVGGAPSDSPLHF	TGTGCCAGCAGCGTAGGAGGGGCCCCGTCGGACTCACCCCTCCACTTT
few	TRBV4-2	TRBJ2-6	-	18	CASSQDRSGFSGANVLTF	TGTGCCAGCAGCCAAGATCGGTCAGGTTTCTCTGGGGCCAACGTCCTGACTTTC
-	TRBV20-1	TRBJ2-3	TRBD1	13	CSAKTGNVDTQYF	TGCAGTGCTAAGACAGGGAATGTAGATACGCAGTATTTT
-	TRBV5-6	TRBJ2-3	-	15	CASSRGGLEADTQYF	TGTGCCAGCAGCCGCGGCGGGCTGGAGGCAGATACGCAGTATTTT
few	TRBV5-1	TRBJ1-1	-	18	CASRPFAGASAPSTEAFF	TGCGCCAGCAGACCGTTTGCGGGAGCCTCGGCCCCCAGCACTGAAGCTTTCTTT
few	TRBV28	TRBJ2-2	-	15	CASAGDRTNTGELFF	TGTGCCAGCGCCGGTGACCGAACGAACACCGGGGAGCTGTTTTTT
-	TRBV7-9	TRBJ2-6	-	15	CASIPGGSGANVLTF	TGTGCCAGCATACCCGGGGGTTCTGGGGCCAACGTCCTGACTTTC
-	TRBV20-1	TRBJ1-2	-	12	CSARRLTDGYTF	TGCAGTGCTCGGAGGTTGACGGATGGCTACACCTTC
few	TRBV4-2	TRBJ2-6	-	17	CASSQERARSGANVLTF	TGTGCCAGCAGCCAAGAACGGGCACGCTCTGGGGCCAACGTCCTGACTTTC
-	TRBV27	TRBJ1-3	-	15	CASSLSWGTGNTIYF	TGTGCCAGCAGTTTATCGTGGGGAACTGGAAACACCATATATTTT
-	TRBV5-1	TRBJ2-5	TRBD2	19	CASSLGPGGLAYFQETQYF	TGCGCCAGCAGCTTGGGACCGGGAGGACTCGCGTACTTCCAAGAGACCCAGTACTTC
-	TRBV5-1	TRBJ2-7	TRBD1	16	CASSIMPGQGASEQYF	TGCGCCAGCAGCATAATGCCGGGACAGGGGGCGTCCGAGCAGTACTTC
-	TRBV6-1	TRBJ2-1	-	14	CASSKGDTYNEQFF	TGTGCCAGCAGCAAGGGGGACACCTACAATGAGCAGTTCTTC
few	TRBV5-1	TRBJ2-1	-	14	CASSPGGTYNEQFF	TGCGCCAGCAGTCCGGGCGGGACCTACAATGAGCAGTTCTTC
-	TRBV29-1	TRBJ1-5	-	13	CSVGQGSNQPQHF	TGCAGCGTTGGGCAGGGAAGCAATCAGCCCCAGCATTTT
-	TRBV6-1	TRBJ2-4	-	14	CASRHRDGKNIQYF	TGTGCCAGCAGGCACCGGGACGGCAAAAACATTCAGTACTTC
many	TRBV6-2/TRBV6-3	TRBJ2-1	-	14	CASSYSIISNEQFF	TGTGCCAGCAGTTACTCGATAATCAGCAATGAGCAGTTCTTC